A selection of T cell receptor delta chains follows, all from one sample in a study of gamma-delta chains in newborns, infants, children. TCRdb redid the clone calls on the reads with CATT. Among about 5,400 delta-chain clones, approximately 17% were seen once, and the ten largest hold 5% to 6%. The sequenced sample was blood. The receptors were gathered from a child who was a newborn, infant or young child, either healthy, febrile or measles-vaccinated (not recorded which). The CDR3 runs from the conserved cysteine through the conserved F or W. The D gene is left open where the match is weak. Clone size is stated in some rows and not others, as once, few, many or a class when expanded.

J | V | size | D | DNA | CDR3
TRDJ1 | TRDV2 | few | TRDD3 | TGTGCCTGTGACGGAGTACTGGGGGATAAGAGTAAACTCATCTTT | CACDGVLGDKSKLIF
TRDJ1 | TRDV2 | . | TRDD3 | TGTGCCTGTGACACCCTAGTCAGCCCACTGGGGGACATCACCGATAAACTCATCTTT | CACDTLVSPLGDITDKLIF
TRDJ3 | TRDV2 | few | TRDD3 | TGTGCCTGTGACATCCTGGGGGATACGCTTTCCTGGGACACCCGACAGATGTTTTTC | CACDILGDTLSWDTRQMFF
TRDJ3 | TRDV2 | . | TRDD3 | TGTGCCTGTGACACCCTGGGGGATACGGGAGGCTCCTGGGACACCCGACAGATGTTTTTC | CACDTLGDTGGSWDTRQMFF
TRDJ1 | TRDV2 | . | TRDD3 | TGTGCCTGTGACACCGGTGGTGCTGGGGGATGCGCAAGCCCCGATAAACTCATCTTT | CACDTGGAGGCASPDKLIF
TRDJ1 | TRDV2 | few | TRDD3 | TGTGCCTGTGACCCGATTCCTTCGTCCTCGGGGGATAGGGTTGGGCCCGATAAACTCATCTTT | CACDPIPSSSGDRVGPDKLIF
TRDJ1 | TRDV2 | medium-sized | TRDD3 | TGTGCCTGTGACACTCTGGGGGATTTTCACACCGATAAACTCATCTTT | CACDTLGDFHTDKLIF
TRDJ3 | TRDV2 | medium-sized | TRDD3 | TGTGCCTGTGACCCGGTTCGGACTGTACTGGGGGACCTACCATACAGCTCCTGGGACACCCGACAGATGTTTTTC | CACDPVRTVLGDLPYSSWDTRQMFF
TRDJ1 | TRDV2 | . | TRDD3 | TGTGCCTGTGACCCATTACTGGGGGATACCGATAAACTCATCTTT | CACDPLLGDTDKLIF
TRDJ3 | TRDV2 | . | . | TGTGCCTGTGACACTTGGGGGTCGACTAGCTCCTGGGACACCCGACAGATGTTTTTC | CACDTWGSTSSWDTRQMFF
TRDJ1 | TRDV2 | . | . | TGTGCCTGTGACACCGGACGGTTACTAGGGGCCTCCGGGGGCGGCGATAAACTCATCTTT | CACDTGRLLGASGGGDKLIF
TRDJ1 | TRDV1 | few | TRDD3 | TGTGCTCTTGGGGAACTGCAGGGCCGACGGGACTGGGGGATACGTCTCCCCACCTTAACCGATAAACTCATCTTT | CALGELQGRRDWGIRLPTLTDKLIF
TRDJ3 | TRDV2 | few | TRDD3 | TGTGCCCGTGACAAATGGGTATCGGATACTGGGGGATACTCCTGGGACACCCGACAGATGTTTTTC | CARDKWVSDTGGYSWDTRQMFF
TRDJ1 | TRDV1 | . | TRDD3 | TGTGCTCTTGGGGAGATATTGGCGGCCTTCCGCCTCTTACTGGGGGATATACCCACCGATAAACTCATCTTT | CALGEILAAFRLLLGDIPTDKLIF
TRDJ1 | TRDV1 | medium-sized | . | TGTGCTCTTGGGGAACGTTTTACACGCGCCCTGGGAGCGTACACCGATAAACTCATCTTT | CALGERFTRALGAYTDKLIF
TRDJ3 | TRDV2 | . | . | TGTGCCTGTGACACCGCCGGAGGATCCTCCTGGGACACCCGACAGATGTTTTTC | CACDTAGGSSWDTRQMFF
TRDJ3 | TRDV2 | . | TRDD3 | TGTGCCTGTGACGCTGCCTGGGGGATACGGGTCACCCGACAGATGTTTTTC | CACDAAWGIRVTRQMFF
TRDJ1 | TRDV2 | few | . | TGTGCCTACGACACGGGAACGGATAAACTCATCTTT | CAYDTGTDKLIF
TRDJ3 | TRDV2 | . | TRDD3 | TGTGCCTGTGACTCGATACTGGGGGATACGCCTAGCCAGGGCTGGGACACCCGACAGATGTTTTTC | CACDSILGDTPSQGWDTRQMFF
TRDJ1 | TRDV2 | few | TRDD3 | TGTGCCTGTGACTGGGTAGGATCGCTGGGGGACAACTTGATAAACGATAAACTCATCTTT | CACDWVGSLGDNLINDKLIF
TRDJ1 | TRDV2 | large | TRDD3 | TGTGCCTGTGACACCCTCTCCGTACTGGGGGACACCGATAAACTCATCTTT | CACDTLSVLGDTDKLIF
TRDJ3 | TRDV2 | medium-sized | . | TGTGCCTGTGACACCGTCCGATACAGTGGGTCCTGGGACACCCGACAGATGTTTTTC | CACDTVRYSGSWDTRQMFF
TRDJ2 | TRDV2 | medium-sized | TRDD3 | TGTGCCTGTGAATGGGGGACCACAACAGCACAACTCTTCTTT | CACEWGTTTAQLFF
TRDJ1 | TRDV2 | . | TRDD3 | TGTGCCTGTGACACCGTGGGGGGATATCCTGGTAAACTCATCTTT | CACDTVGGYPGKLIF
TRDJ3 | TRDV2 | medium-sized | TRDD3 | TGTGCCTGTGACCCGGTGATTACTGGGGATTCTCACACCCGACAGATGTTTTTC | CACDPVITGDSHTRQMFF
TRDJ1 | TRDV2 | . | TRDD3 | TGTGCCTGTGACACCGCGCTTCAGTCTGGGGGATACCCCGTAGAACTCATCTTT | CACDTALQSGGYPVELIF
TRDJ3 | TRDV2 | few | TRDD3 | TGTGCCTGTGACCGTGTATCCCTACTGGGGGATACGAGATGGGACACCCGACAGATGTTTTTC | CACDRVSLLGDTRWDTRQMFF
TRDJ1 | TRDV2 | medium-sized | TRDD3 | TGTGCCTGTGACACTTTGGGGGATAACGCCGATAAACTCATCTTT | CACDTLGDNADKLIF
TRDJ1 | TRDV1 | medium-sized | . | TGTGCTCTTGGGGAACTAAAGGACTACTTTAACCAATCTTGGCCCGATAAACTCATCTTT | CALGELKDYFNQSWPDKLIF
TRDJ1 | TRDV2 | . | TRDD3 | TGTGCCTGTGACTACCTTTCTGGGGGATACGAACTCATCTTT | CACDYLSGGYELIF
TRDJ1 | TRDV2 | medium-sized | TRDD3 | TGTGCCTGTGACTCGTTACTGGGGGGTAACCAAGTCGCCGATAAACTCATCTTT | CACDSLLGGNQVADKLIF
TRDJ3 | TRDV2 | few | TRDD3 | TGTGCCTGTGACATTCTACTGGGGGCGAGCTCCTGGGACACCCGACAGATGTTTTTC | CACDILLGASSWDTRQMFF
TRDJ1 | TRDV2 | medium-sized | TRDD3 | TGTGCCTGTGACAACTGGGGGAGAGAGACCGATAAACTCATCTTT | CACDNWGRETDKLIF
TRDJ3 | TRDV2 | few | TRDD3 | TGTGCCTGTGATCAGGCTGGGGGATACACCTGGGACACCCGACAGATGTTTTTC | CACDQAGGYTWDTRQMFF
TRDJ3 | TRDV2 | . | . | TGTGCCTGTGACATACTGGGAGAAAGCTCCTGGGACACCCGACAGATGTTTTTC | CACDILGESSWDTRQMFF
TRDJ1 | TRDV1 | . | TRDD3 | TGTGCCCTTGGGGAACTTCCCCAGAACAGGAGACGGTATGAGGCCGGGGGATTCCGAGACCCAGATAAACTCATCTTT | CALGELPQNRRRYEAGGFRDPDKLIF
TRDJ3 | TRDV2 | few | TRDD3 | TGTGCCTGTGACACCGTACTGGGGGTCAGCTCCTGGGACACCCGACAGATGTTTTTC | CACDTVLGVSSWDTRQMFF
TRDJ1 | TRDV3 | medium-sized | TRDD3 | TGTGCCCTTCCCGCTCCTACGGAAGGGAACTGGGGGATACCCTACACCGATAAACTCATCTTT | CALPAPTEGNWGIPYTDKLIF
TRDJ3 | TRDV2 | medium-sized | TRDD3 | TGTGCCTGTGACACCGCTGGGGGCCCCCTCTCCTGGGACACCCGACAGATGTTTTTC | CACDTAGGPLSWDTRQMFF
TRDJ3 | TRDV2 | few | . | TGTGCCTGTGACACCGCGTTGCCCTACGGGTCCTGGGACACCCGACAGATGTTTTTC | CACDTALPYGSWDTRQMFF
TRDJ3 | TRDV2 | few | TRDD3 | TGTGCCCGTGACACCGGGCAGGGGGATACGCGACGCTCCTGGGACACCCGACAGATGTTTTTC | CARDTGQGDTRRSWDTRQMFF
TRDJ3 | TRDV2 | few | . | TGTGCCTGTGACCCTCCCCGGGGGACCAACTCCTGGGACACCCGACAGATGTTTTTC | CACDPPRGTNSWDTRQMFF
TRDJ2 | TRDV2 | medium-sized | TRDD3 | TGTGCCTGTGACCCTGTACTGGGGGATAGATGGGACAGGACAGCACAACTCTTCTTT | CACDPVLGDRWDRTAQLFF
TRDJ3 | TRDV2 | medium-sized | TRDD3 | TGTGCCTGTGACACCGTACTGGGGGCTCCTAGCTCCTGGGACACCCGACAGATGTTTTTC | CACDTVLGAPSSWDTRQMFF
TRDJ3 | TRDV2 | medium-sized | TRDD3 | TGTGCCTGTGACACCGCTGGGGGACATGCCTGGGACACCCGACAGATGTTTTTC | CACDTAGGHAWDTRQMFF
TRDJ2 | TRDV2 | medium-sized | TRDD3 | TGTGCCTGTGACCCCGTACTGGGGGATACTGCTTTGACAGCACAACTCTTCTTT | CACDPVLGDTALTAQLFF
TRDJ3 | TRDV2 | medium-sized | . | TGTGCCTGTGACACCCTAGGGCAGAGCTCCTGGGACACCCGACAGATGTTTTTC | CACDTLGQSSWDTRQMFF
TRDJ1 | TRDV2 | medium-sized | . | TGTGCCTGTGGGGACGCTGGGGAAGGTTACACCGATAAACTCATCTTT | CACGDAGEGYTDKLIF
TRDJ1 | TRDV2 | few | TRDD3 | TGTGCCTGTGACACTCTCTACGGACGGGGGATACGGCGAGGGACCGATAAACTCATCTTT | CACDTLYGRGIRRGTDKLIF
TRDJ1 | TRDV2 | medium-sized | TRDD3 | TGTGCCTGTGCACTCCGTGGTGGGGATAGGTACACCGATAAACTCATCTTT | CACALRGGDRYTDKLIF
TRDJ1 | TRDV2 | . | TRDD3 | TGTGCCTGTGACACCGGTTTGGGGGATAGGGCACTCATCTTT | CACDTGLGDRALIF
TRDJ3 | TRDV2 | medium-sized | TRDD3 | TGTGCCTGTGACCCCATCGCTTACTGGGGACAGGGCTCCTGGGACACCCGACAGATGTTTTTC | CACDPIAYWGQGSWDTRQMFF
TRDJ1 | TRDV1 | . | TRDD3 | TGTGCTCTTGGTACTGGGGGATACCCGTACACCGATAAACTCATCTTT | CALGTGGYPYTDKLIF
TRDJ1 | TRDV1 | . | . | TGTGCTCTCGGGGAAATTCCCGCAAAACTCATCTTT | CALGEIPAKLIF
TRDJ1 | TRDV1 | few | . | TGTGCTCTTGGGGAACCTCCCCGGGGGTCGCTCATCTTT | CALGEPPRGSLIF
TRDJ3 | TRDV2 | few | . | TGTGCCTGTGACACCGTGTCGGTTCGCAGGAAGAGCTCCTGGGACACCCGACAGATGTTTTTC | CACDTVSVRRKSSWDTRQMFF
TRDJ3 | TRDV2 | . | . | TGTGCCTGTGACGCCTTGGGGGGGAGCTCCTGGGACACCCGACAGATATTTTTC | CACDALGGSSWDTRQIFF
TRDJ3 | TRDV2 | medium-sized | TRDD3 | TGTGCCTGTGACTACTGGGGGATGGGGGACACCCGACAGATGTTTTTC | CACDYWGMGDTRQMFF
TRDJ1 | TRDV1 | medium-sized | TRDD3 | TGTGCCCTAGGGGCCGTACTGGGGTATAAACTCATCTTT | CALGAVLGYKLIF
TRDJ1 | TRDV2 | medium-sized | . | TGTGCCTGTGACACTCTGGGGATCCCGGGCGATAAACTCATCTTT | CACDTLGIPGDKLIF